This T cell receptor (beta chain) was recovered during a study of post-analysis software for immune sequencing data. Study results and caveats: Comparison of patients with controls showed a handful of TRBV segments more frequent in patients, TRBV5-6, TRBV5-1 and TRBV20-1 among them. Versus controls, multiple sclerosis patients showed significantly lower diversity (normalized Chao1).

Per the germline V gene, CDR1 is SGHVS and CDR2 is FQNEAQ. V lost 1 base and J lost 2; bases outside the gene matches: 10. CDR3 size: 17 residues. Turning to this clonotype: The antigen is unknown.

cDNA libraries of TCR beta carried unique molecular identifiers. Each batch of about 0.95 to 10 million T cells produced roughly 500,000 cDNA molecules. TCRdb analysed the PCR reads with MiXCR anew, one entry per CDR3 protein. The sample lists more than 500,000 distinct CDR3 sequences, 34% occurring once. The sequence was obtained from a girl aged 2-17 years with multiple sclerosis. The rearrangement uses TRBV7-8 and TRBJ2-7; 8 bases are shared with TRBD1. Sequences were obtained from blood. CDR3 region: CASSLGRGLSAAYEQYF. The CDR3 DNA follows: TGTGCCAGCAGCTTAGGCAGGGGGCTTAGTGCAGCCTACGAGCAGTACTTC.